The text below deals with one TCR beta chain. The target antigen is unknown. Clones were read by immunoSEQ multiplex PCR, and TCRdb kept only the in-frame ones, dropping some. Counted here are approximately 94,000 clones, roughly 87% occurring once; the ten biggest clones make up over 0.95%. The record originates from a study of graft-versus-host responses after intestinal transplantation. Germline loops: CDR1 GTSNPN, CDR2 SVGIG (reference sequence). The CDR3 totals 14 residues. Trimming took 1 base from V and 9 from J; bases not matched to a gene: 9. Whole-study findings and limits: Early post-transplant HvG declines were associated with peak circulating GvH clone levels.

This chain uses TRBV30 with TRBJ2-7; TRBD1 matches at 10 bases. The source was unstimulated CD4+ T cells sorted from spleen or lymph node cells, collected before transplant. The clonotype was recovered from a human donor who was the organ donor for an intestinal transplant. This CDR3 reads CAWSDLGQGPGQYF. CDR3 DNA sequence: TGTGCCTGGAGTGATTTGGGACAGGGGCCGGGGCAGTACTTC.